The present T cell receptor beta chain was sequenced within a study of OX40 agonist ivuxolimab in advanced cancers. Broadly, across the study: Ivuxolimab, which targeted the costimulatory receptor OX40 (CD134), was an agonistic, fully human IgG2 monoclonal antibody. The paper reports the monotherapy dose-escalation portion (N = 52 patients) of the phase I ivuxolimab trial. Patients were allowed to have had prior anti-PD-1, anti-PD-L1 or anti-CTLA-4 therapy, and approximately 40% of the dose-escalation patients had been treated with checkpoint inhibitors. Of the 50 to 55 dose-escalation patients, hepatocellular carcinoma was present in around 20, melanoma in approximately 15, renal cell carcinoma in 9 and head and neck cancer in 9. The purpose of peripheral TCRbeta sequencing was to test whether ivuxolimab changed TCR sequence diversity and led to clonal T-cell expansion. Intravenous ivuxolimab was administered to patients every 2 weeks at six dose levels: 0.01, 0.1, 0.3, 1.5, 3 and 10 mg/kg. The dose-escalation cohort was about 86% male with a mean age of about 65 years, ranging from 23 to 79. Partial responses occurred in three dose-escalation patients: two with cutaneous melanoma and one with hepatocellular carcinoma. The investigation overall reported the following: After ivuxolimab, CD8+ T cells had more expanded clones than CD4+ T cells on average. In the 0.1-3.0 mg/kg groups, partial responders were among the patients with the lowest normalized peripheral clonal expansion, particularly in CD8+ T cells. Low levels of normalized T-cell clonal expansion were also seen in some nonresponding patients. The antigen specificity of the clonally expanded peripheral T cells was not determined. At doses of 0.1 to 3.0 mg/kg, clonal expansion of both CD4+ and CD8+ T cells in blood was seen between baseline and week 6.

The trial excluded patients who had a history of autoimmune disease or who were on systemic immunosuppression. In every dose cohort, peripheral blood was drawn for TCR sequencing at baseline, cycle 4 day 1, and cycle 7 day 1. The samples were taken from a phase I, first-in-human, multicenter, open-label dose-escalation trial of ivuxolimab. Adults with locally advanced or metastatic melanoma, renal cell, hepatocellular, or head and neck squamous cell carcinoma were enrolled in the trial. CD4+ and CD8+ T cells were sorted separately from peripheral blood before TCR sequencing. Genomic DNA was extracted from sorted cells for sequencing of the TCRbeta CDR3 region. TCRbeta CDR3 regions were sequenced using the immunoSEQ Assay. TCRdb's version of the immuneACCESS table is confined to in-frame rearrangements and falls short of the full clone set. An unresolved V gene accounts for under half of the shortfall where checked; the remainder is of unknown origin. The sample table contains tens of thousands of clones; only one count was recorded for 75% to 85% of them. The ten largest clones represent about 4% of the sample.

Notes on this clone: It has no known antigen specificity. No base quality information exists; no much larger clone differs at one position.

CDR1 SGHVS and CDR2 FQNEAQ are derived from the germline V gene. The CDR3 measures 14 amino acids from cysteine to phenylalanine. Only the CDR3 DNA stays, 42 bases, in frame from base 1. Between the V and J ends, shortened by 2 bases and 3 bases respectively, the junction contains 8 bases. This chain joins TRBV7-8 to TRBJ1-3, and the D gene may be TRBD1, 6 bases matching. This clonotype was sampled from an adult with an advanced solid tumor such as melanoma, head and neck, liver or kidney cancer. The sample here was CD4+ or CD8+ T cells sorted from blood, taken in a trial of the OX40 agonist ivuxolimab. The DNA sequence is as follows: TGTGCCAGCAGCTTACGGGGGCTTGGAAACACCATATATTTT. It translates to CASSLRGLGNTIYF.